These 24 T cell receptor beta chains originate from one sample sequenced in a study of tumor-infiltrating lymphocytes in primary liver carcinoma. DNA and RNA were both co-extracted from approximately 20-30 mg of bulk tissue that had not been sorted. TCR beta cDNA was made from roughly 500 ng total RNA with a constant-region primer. Libraries covering TCR beta were generated through three nested multiplex PCR rounds (using a slightly modified ARM-PCR). Each of the first two PCR rounds ran nine to ten cycles with TRBV1-TRBV30 forward and C-beta reverse primers. TCRdb independently ran MiXCR on the multiplex PCR reads; one entry per CDR3 protein. Of about 74,000 distinct CDR3 sequences listed, more than 60% were seen once; the top ten hold roughly a quarter. The sample taken for sequencing was liver tumor tissue from sampling region 4. Subset reported: tumor region T4, right-lateral pole. The source is a man aged 35 to 55 with primary liver carcinoma and hepatitis B virus infection.

This clonotype was counted a few times. The junction does not match germline at one end; this may be a read error. The genes are TRBV11-1 and TRBJ2-1; 14 bases match TRBD2. Germline CDR1 and CDR2: SGHAT and FQDESV (reference sequence). The length of the CDR3 is 17 residues. CDR3: CAISLGLAGDVDNEQSF. CDR3 DNA sequence: TGTGCCATCAGCCTGGGACTAGCGGGAGATGTTGACAATGAGCAGTCCTTC.

On this clonotype itself: The conserved final phenylalanine or tryptophan is absent from the CDR3, which likely points to a read error. The chain links TRBV29-1 to TRBJ2-7; the D gene is possibly TRBD2 (5 bases). The V gene lost 6 bases and the J gene lost 5 bases, with 17 bases spanning the gap. The germline V gene has CDR1 SQVTM and CDR2 ANQGSEA. The CDR3 has 13 amino acids. The CDR3 loop is CSVGSGVSHEQYY. In nucleotides, the CDR3 is TGCAGCGTCGGAAGCGGTGTGTCCCACGAGCAGTACTAC.

As to this clonotype: A much larger clone lies one base from this, so it may be a read error. V usage is TRBV29-1 and J usage is TRBJ2-7, with D uncertain. V dropped 4 bases and J dropped 2 bases, with 12 bases sitting between them. Looked up from germline, CDR1 is SQVTM and CDR2 is ANQGSEA. The CDR3 is 13 residues long. CDR3 in amino acids: CSVGAGKPYEQYF. CDR3 sequence (DNA): TGCAGCGTTGGGGCAGGAAAACCCTACGAGCAGTACTTC.

Turning to this clonotype: Germline is not matched at one junction end, which may reflect a read error. V and J are TRBV11-2 and TRBJ1-5; D is undetermined. The germline CDR1 and CDR2 sequences are SGHAT and FQNNGV. The CDR3 runs to 14 residues. The CDR3 DNA is TGTGCTAGCAGCACCGGACGGTTCCTCGAGCCCCAGCATTTT. It translates to CASSTGRFLEPQHF.

In its sample, this clonotype ranks as medium-sized (0.01 to 0.1%). The V gene is TRBV5-6, the J gene TRBJ1-1, with D perhaps TRBD1 (5 bases). Trimming left V 5 bases short and J 1 base short, with 15 bases between. The CDR3 extends over 15 amino acids. CDR1 and CDR2 from the germline V gene are SGHDT and YYEEEE. The CDR3 coding sequence is TGTGCCAGCAGGAGGGGCCCAGACTCGAACACTGAAGCTTTCTTT. It specifies CASRRGPDSNTEAFF.

Regarding this clonotype: One junction end disagrees with the germline gene, perhaps due to a read error. The genes are TRBV11-2 and TRBJ2-3; TRBD2 agrees at 7 bases. The CDR3 is made up of 14 amino acids. Germline V lookup: CDR1 SGHAT, CDR2 FQNNGV. The CDR3 protein is CARLLSGATDTHYF. The CDR3 DNA is TGTGCCAGGCTGCTCAGCGGGGCCACAGATACGCACTATTTT.

On this clonotype itself: Being one base from a much bigger clone, this may be a read error. The CDR3 reads CTSAVTGRSGELFF. CDR3 in DNA: TGTACCAGCGCAGTGACAGGGCGGTCCGGGGAGCTGTTTTTT. This sequence joins TRBV28 and TRBJ2-2, with 7 nucleotides matching TRBD1. Germline V gene lookup returns CDR1 MDHEN and CDR2 SYDVKM. This CDR3 contains 14 residues.

To note about this clonotype: Likely a read error: the CDR3 ends without its conserved phenylalanine or tryptophan. The chain carries TRBV11-2 and TRBJ2-3; D not certain. In germline, CDR1 is SGHAT, CDR2 FQNNGV. Trimming took 5 bases from V and 12 from J, leaving 15 bases between them. The CDR3 contains 12 residues. The CDR3 DNA reads TGTGCCAGCAGCGATTACACAGACATACAGTATCTT. Protein: CASSDYTDIQYL.

In the case of this clonotype: A junction boundary mismatches the germline segment, possibly from a read error. The chain is built from TRBV6-2 or TRBV6-3 and TRBJ2-7, with TRBD2 identical over 7 bases. Per the germline V gene, CDR1 is MNHEY and CDR2 is SVGEGT. This CDR3 has 14 amino acids. The CDR3: CASSYSRESCEHYF. CDR3 in DNA: TGTGCCAGCAGCTACTCGCGGGAGTCCTGCGAGCACTACTTC.

Of note for this clonotype: The junction differs from germline at one of its ends, possibly a read error. The chain uses TRBV7-9 and TRBJ1-2; D unclear. The CDR3 is 14 amino acids. Germline values: CDR1 SEHNR, CDR2 FQNEAQ (reference sequence). CDR3 nucleotide sequence: TGCTCCAGCAGCTTAGAAACAGCTAACTATGGCTACACCTTC. Translated: CSSSLETANYGYTF.

As concerns this clonotype: This could be a read error, since a much larger clone is one nucleotide away. The gene calls are TRBV5-1 and TRBJ2-7, with a tentative D call TRBD2 (5 bases). Germline-derived CDR1 and CDR2 are SGHRS and YFSETQ. V gave up 0 bases and J gave up 3 bases, with 19 bases separating them. This CDR3 has 17 amino acids. The CDR3 protein is CASSLASFAAGLYEQYF. Here the CDR3 DNA reads TGCGCCAGCAGCTTGGCTTCCTTCGCGGCCGGACTCTACGAGCAGTACTTC. The full variable domain, rest sourced from reference TRBV5-1 and TRBJ2-7, is KAGVTQTPRYLIKTRGQQVTLSCSPISGHRSVSWYQQTPGQGLQFLFEYFSETQRNKGNFPGRFSGRQFSNSRSEMNVSTLELGDSALYLCASSLASFAAGLYEQYFGPGTRLTVT.

The chain recombines TRBV12-3 or TRBV12-4 with TRBJ1-5; D is possibly TRBD1 (6 bases). The CDR3 has 15 residues. V was trimmed by 7 bases and J by 5 bases, leaving 18 bases between them. CDR3 DNA: TGTGCCAGCACTTTGTTAGGGGGGGACGATCAGCCCCAGCATTTT. Protein sequence: CASTLLGGDDQPQHF.

The table lists this clonotype with many counts. V is TRBV5-4 and J is TRBJ2-3; D possibly corresponds to TRBD2 (6 bases). The CDR3 totals 15 residues. Trimming stripped 0 bases from V and 4 bases from J, with 12 bases between. From germline, CDR1 is SGHNT and CDR2 YYREEE (reference sequence). DNA of the CDR3: TGTGCCAGCAGCTTGGGCCGGGAGAGGCCAGATACGCAGTATTTT. This codes for CASSLGRERPDTQYF.

In regard to this clonotype: At one end the junction does not follow the germline gene, possibly because of a read error. Here the CDR3 reads CASRAGGLAYNEQFF. DNA of the CDR3: TGCGCCAGCAGAGCTGGAGGGCTAGCCTACAATGAGCAGTTCTTT. V gene TRBV5-1 combines with J gene TRBJ2-1; D possibly corresponds to TRBD2 (6 bases). Germline assignment: CDR1 SGHRS and CDR2 YFSETQ. The CDR3 has 15 amino acids.

The J gene is TRBJ2-1, the V gene TRBV29-1, with 8 bases that match TRBD1. Germline CDR1 is SQVTM and CDR2 is ANQGSEA. The ends lost 7 bases at V and 5 bases at J; junction bases unmatched: 10. The CDR3 loop spans 14 amino acids. The chain's CDR3 is CSAVYGTGNNEQFF. The CDR3 DNA is TGCAGCGCTGTCTATGGGACAGGCAACAATGAGCAGTTCTTC.

The genes are TRBV4-1 and TRBJ2-7, with D hard to call. Between the trimmed V and J ends, which lost 1 base and 7 bases, there was a span of 11 bases. Looked up from germline, CDR1 is MGHRA and CDR2 is YSYEKL. The CDR3 is 13 residues long. CDR3 sequence reads: CASSQGVHWEQYF. CDR3 nucleotides: TGCGCCAGCAGCCAAGGGGTACACTGGGAGCAGTACTTC.

A word on this clonotype: The germline gene is not matched at one end of the junction; a read error may be the cause. V is TRBV11-1 and J is TRBJ2-7, with a weak D call TRBD1 (5 bases). The germline gives CDR1 SGHAT, CDR2 FQDESV (reference sequence). This CDR3 comprises 14 residues. DNA of the CDR3: TGTGCCAGCAGCCCTGTAGGGGTCTTCGACGAACAGTACTTC. Amino acids: CASSPVGVFDEQYF.

In its sample, this clonotype was seen many times. V and J are TRBV10-1 and TRBJ2-5; 12 bases align to TRBD2. Trimming at V came to 4 bases and at J to 0 bases, leaving 0 bases not matched to a gene. Germline V gene data show CDR1 as WNHNN and CDR2 as SYGVQD (reference sequence). CDR3 length: 15 residues. The chain's CDR3 is CASSGTSGDQETQYF. CDR3 coding DNA: TGCGCCAGCAGTGGGACTAGCGGGGACCAAGAGACCCAGTACTTC.

Of note for this clonotype: Sequence at one end of the junction differs from germline and may be a read error. The rearrangement uses TRBV11-1 and TRBJ2-7; 8 bases map to TRBD1. The germline gives CDR1 SGHAT, CDR2 FQDESV (reference sequence). There are 18 residues in the CDR3. CDR3 sequence (DNA): TGTGCCAGCTGCTTAAACTTTGCCCGGACAGGGCAACCATACGAGCAGTACTTC. It translates to CASCLNFARTGQPYEQYF. Full variable domain (rest looked up from reference TRBV11-1 and TRBJ2-7): EAEVAQSPRYKITEKSQAVAFWCDPISGHATLYWYRQILGQGPELLVQFQDESVVDDSQLPKDRFSAERLKGVDSTLKIQPAELGDSAMYLCASCLNFARTGQPYEQYFGPGTRLTVT.

Details on this clonotype: This clone may be a read error of a much larger clone one base away. This sequence joins TRBV7-9 and TRBJ1-4, with 8 positions matching TRBD1. This CDR3 comprises 14 residues. V lost 5 bases and J lost 8; bases outside the gene matches: 7. The germline CDR1 and CDR2 sequences are SEHNR and FQNEAQ (reference sequence). In DNA, the CDR3 is TGTGCCAGCAGCCCTCAGGACAGGGAAGAAAAACTGTTTTTT. This encodes CASSPQDREEKLFF.

Points on this clonotype: Germline is not matched at one junction end, which may reflect a read error. The rearrangement links TRBV10-3 to TRBJ2-2; D is uncertain. The germline V gene has CDR1 ENHRY and CDR2 SYGVKD. This CDR3 is 16 amino acids long. The CDR3 region has the DNA TGTACCATCAGTGGATCGACCCCTACTAACATCGGGGAGCTGTTTTTT. Translation gives CTISGSTPTNIGELFF.

Points on this clonotype: The CDR3 end shows no conserved phenylalanine or tryptophan, and so a read error is likely. V usage is TRBV7-8 and J usage is TRBJ2-1; D is unclear. The germline gives CDR1 SGHVS, CDR2 FQNEAQ. The CDR3 runs to 14 residues. Trimming removed 5 bases from V and 3 bases from J, with 11 bases in between. In nucleotides, the CDR3 is TGTGCCAGCAGCCGTGCTGTGAACTACAATGAGCAGTTCTAC. Protein product: CASSRAVNYNEQFY.

Turning to this clonotype: The conserved phenylalanine or tryptophan normally closing the CDR3 is absent here, so this likely arose from a read error. This sequence joins TRBV7-9 and TRBJ2-1, with 10 bases fitting TRBD2. The germline V gene encodes CDR1 SEHNR and CDR2 FQNEAQ (reference sequence). The V gene end was trimmed by 2 bases and the J gene end by 8 bases; junction bases not matched to a gene: 6. The length of the CDR3 is 15 residues. The CDR3 reads CASSLMGTSVYEQFL. The CDR3 DNA follows: TGTGCCAGCAGCTTAATGGGGACTAGCGTGTATGAGCAGTTCTTG.

In this sample, this clonotype turned up a few times. The CDR3 reads CASSLMGLNQPQHF. The CDR3 DNA reads as TGTGCCAGCAGCTTAATGGGCCTTAATCAGCCCCAGCATTTT. V gene TRBV7-9 combines with J gene TRBJ1-5; D not certain. The V gene's germline CDR1 is SEHNR and CDR2 FQNEAQ (reference sequence). Trimming stripped 2 bases from V and 4 bases from J, with 9 bases between. This CDR3 contains 14 residues.